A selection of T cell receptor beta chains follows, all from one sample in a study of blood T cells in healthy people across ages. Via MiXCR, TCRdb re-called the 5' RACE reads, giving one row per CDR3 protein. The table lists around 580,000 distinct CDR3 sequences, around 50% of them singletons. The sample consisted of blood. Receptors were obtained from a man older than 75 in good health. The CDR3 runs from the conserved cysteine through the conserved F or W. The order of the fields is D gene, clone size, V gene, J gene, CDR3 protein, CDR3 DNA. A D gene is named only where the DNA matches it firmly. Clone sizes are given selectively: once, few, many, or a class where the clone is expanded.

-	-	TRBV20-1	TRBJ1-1	CSANERAAFF	TGCAGTGCTAATGAACGTGCGGCTTTCTTT
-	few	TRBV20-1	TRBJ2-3	CSAPTGTDTQYF	TGCAGTGCTCCGACTGGCACAGATACGCAGTATTTT
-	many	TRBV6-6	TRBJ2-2	CASSQTSPGHRNTGELFF	TGTGCCAGCAGTCAGACTTCACCGGGACACCGGAACACCGGGGAGCTGTTTTTT
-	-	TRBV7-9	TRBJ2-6	CASSPRGASGANVLTF	TGTGCCAGCAGTCCACGGGGGGCGAGCGGGGCCAACGTCCTGACTTTC
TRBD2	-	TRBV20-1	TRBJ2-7	CSATRSPLAGGAYEQYF	TGCAGTGCTACCCGATCCCCCTTAGCGGGAGGGGCCTACGAGCAGTACTTC
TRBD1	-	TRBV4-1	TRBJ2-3	CVSRPVDRDYTDTQYF	TGCGTCAGCAGACCCGTCGACAGGGATTACACAGATACGCAGTATTTT
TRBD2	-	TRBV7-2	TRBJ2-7	CASSLVTGGTYEQYF	TGTGCCAGCAGCCTTGTGACGGGGGGGACCTACGAGCAGTACTTC
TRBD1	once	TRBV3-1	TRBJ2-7	CASSQATGVREQYF	TGTGCCAGCAGCCAAGCGACAGGGGTTCGCGAGCAGTACTTC
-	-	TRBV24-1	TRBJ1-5	CATSEGYQPQHF	TGTGCCACCAGTGAGGGATATCAGCCCCAGCATTTT
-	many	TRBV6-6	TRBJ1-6	CASSHGGTSINSPLHF	TGTGCCAGCAGTCACGGGGGGACAAGCATTAATTCACCCCTCCACTTT
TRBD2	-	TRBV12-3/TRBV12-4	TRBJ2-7	CASSHSGTRGEQYF	TGTGCCAGCAGTCACTCCGGGACTAGGGGCGAGCAGTACTTC
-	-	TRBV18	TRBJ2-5	CASSHNGFQETQYF	TGTGCCAGCTCCCATAATGGCTTCCAAGAGACCCAGTACTTC
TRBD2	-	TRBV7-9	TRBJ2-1	CASSLGRERGNEQFF	TGTGCCAGCAGCTTAGGGCGGGAGAGAGGCAATGAGCAGTTCTTC
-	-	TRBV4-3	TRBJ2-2	CASSQDTARSGGELFF	TGCGCCAGCAGCCAAGATACCGCCAGGTCGGGCGGGGAGCTGTTTTTT
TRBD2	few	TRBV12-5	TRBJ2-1	CASGSCGASGCEQFF	TGTGCTAGTGGTTCCTGCGGTGCTAGCGGGTGTGAGCAGTTCTTC
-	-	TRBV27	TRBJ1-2	CASSPEGNYGYTF	TGTGCCAGCAGTCCGGAGGGTAACTATGGCTACACCTTC
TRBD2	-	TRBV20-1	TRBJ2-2	CSARAPVAGANTGELFF	TGCAGTGCTAGAGCCCCGGTAGCGGGGGCGAACACCGGGGAGCTGTTTTTT
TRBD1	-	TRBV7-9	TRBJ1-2	CASSWDQGAHGYTF	TGTGCCAGCAGCTGGGACCAGGGGGCACATGGCTACACCTTC
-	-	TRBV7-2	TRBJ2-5	CASSLQVQPIETQYF	TGTGCCAGCAGCTTACAGGTTCAACCGATAGAGACCCAGTACTTC
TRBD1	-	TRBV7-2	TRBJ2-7	CASSLSRTGIFEQYF	TGTGCCAGCAGCTTATCCCGGACAGGGATTTTCGAGCAGTACTTC
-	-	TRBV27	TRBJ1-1	CASSSLDSLRAFF	TGTGCCAGCAGTAGTTTGGACAGCCTCAGGGCTTTCTTT
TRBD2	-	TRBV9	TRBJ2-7	CASSVVGGNEQYF	TGTGCCAGCAGCGTAGTGGGGGGGAACGAGCAGTACTTC
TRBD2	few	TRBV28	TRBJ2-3	CASSLLVAGGTDTQYF	TGTGCCAGCAGTTTATTGGTAGCGGGAGGCACAGATACGCAGTATTTT
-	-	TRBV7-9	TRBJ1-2	CASSKRDTLAGYTF	TGTGCCAGCAGCAAACGGGACACTCTAGCGGGCTACACCTTC
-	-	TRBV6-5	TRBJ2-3	CASRSLGLGTDTQYF	TGTGCCAGCAGGAGTCTTGGTTTGGGCACAGATACGCAGTATTTT
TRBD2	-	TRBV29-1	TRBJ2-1	CSVETLAGAPETQFF	TGCAGCGTTGAGACACTAGCGGGAGCTCCAGAGACCCAGTTCTTC
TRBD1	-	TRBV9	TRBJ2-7	CASSIHRDRGEQYF	TGTGCCAGCAGCATTCACCGGGACAGGGGCGAGCAGTACTTC
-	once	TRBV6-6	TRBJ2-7	CASSWSPSEQYF	TGTGCCAGCAGCTGGTCCCCTTCCGAGCAGTACTTC
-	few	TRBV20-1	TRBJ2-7	CSARGPQLGDEQYF	TGCAGTGCTAGGGGGCCCCAGCTAGGCGACGAGCAGTACTTC
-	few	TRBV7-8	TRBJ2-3	CASSLALDRFTQYF	TGTGCCAGCAGCTTAGCGCTTGACAGATTTACGCAGTATTTT
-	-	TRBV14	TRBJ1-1	CASSPTIENTEAFF	TGTGCCAGCAGCCCAACTATTGAAAACACTGAAGCTTTCTTT
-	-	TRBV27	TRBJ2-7	CASKPPRRTEQYF	TGTGCCAGCAAACCACCCAGGAGGACCGAGCAGTACTTC
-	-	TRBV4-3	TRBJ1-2	CASSQDFAEGDYGYTF	TGCGCCAGCAGCCAAGATTTCGCGGAGGGAGACTATGGCTACACCTTC
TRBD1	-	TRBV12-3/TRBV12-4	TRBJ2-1	CASRKWTGGSGEQFF	TGTGCCAGCAGAAAGTGGACAGGGGGCTCCGGTGAGCAGTTCTTC
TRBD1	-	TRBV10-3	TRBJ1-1	CAIRQGAENTEAFF	TGTGCCATCAGACAGGGGGCCGAAAACACTGAAGCTTTCTTT
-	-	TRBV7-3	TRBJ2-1	CASSSTTGLGEQFF	TGTGCCAGCAGCTCAACAACGGGACTCGGTGAGCAGTTCTTC
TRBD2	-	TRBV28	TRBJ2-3	CASSSPTSGEGTDTQYF	TGTGCCAGCAGTTCGCCGACTAGCGGAGAGGGCACAGATACGCAGTATTTT
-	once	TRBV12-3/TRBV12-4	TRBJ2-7	CASSLTRPSLGYEQYF	TGTGCCAGCAGTTTGACCCGGCCCTCCTTGGGGTACGAGCAGTACTTC
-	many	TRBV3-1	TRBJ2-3	CASSQGLGARTDTQYF	TGTGCCAGCAGCCAAGGCCTGGGGGCCCGCACAGATACGCAGTATTTT
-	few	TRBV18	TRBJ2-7	CASSPQNAEQYF	TGTGCCAGCTCACCACAGAACGCCGAGCAGTACTTC
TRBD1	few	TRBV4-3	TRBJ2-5	CASSQDWTGEETQYF	TGCGCCAGCAGCCAAGATTGGACAGGAGAAGAGACCCAGTACTTC
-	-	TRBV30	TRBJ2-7	CAWTIKGVHEQYF	TGTGCCTGGACCATAAAAGGAGTCCACGAGCAGTACTTC
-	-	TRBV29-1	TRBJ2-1	CSVAPLAYQSEQFF	TGCAGCGTTGCCCCGCTAGCGTATCAGAGTGAGCAGTTCTTC
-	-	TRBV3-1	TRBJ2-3	CASSTRVDTQYF	TGTGCCAGCAGCACTCGGGTAGATACGCAGTATTTT
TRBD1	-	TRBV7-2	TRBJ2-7	CASSLPVLGTVHYEQYF	TGTGCCAGCAGCTTACCGGTTTTAGGGACAGTACACTACGAGCAGTACTTC
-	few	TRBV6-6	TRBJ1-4	CASRVQGSEKLFF	TGTGCCAGCAGAGTCCAGGGGAGTGAAAAACTGTTTTTT
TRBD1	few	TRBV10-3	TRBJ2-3	CAISGLGQGTDTQYF	TGTGCCATCAGTGGACTCGGACAGGGGACAGATACGCAGTATTTT
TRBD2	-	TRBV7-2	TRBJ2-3	CASSLHTGLAGGPRTDTQYF	TGTGCCAGCAGCTTGCATACAGGGCTAGCGGGAGGGCCGAGGACAGATACGCAGTATTTT
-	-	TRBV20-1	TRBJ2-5	CSASRPTGLEETQYF	TGCAGTGCTAGTCGCCCTACAGGGCTAGAGGAGACCCAGTACTTC
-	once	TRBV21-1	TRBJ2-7	CASSRDRRLREQYF	TGTGCCAGCAGCAGAGACAGGAGGCTTCGGGAGCAGTACTTC